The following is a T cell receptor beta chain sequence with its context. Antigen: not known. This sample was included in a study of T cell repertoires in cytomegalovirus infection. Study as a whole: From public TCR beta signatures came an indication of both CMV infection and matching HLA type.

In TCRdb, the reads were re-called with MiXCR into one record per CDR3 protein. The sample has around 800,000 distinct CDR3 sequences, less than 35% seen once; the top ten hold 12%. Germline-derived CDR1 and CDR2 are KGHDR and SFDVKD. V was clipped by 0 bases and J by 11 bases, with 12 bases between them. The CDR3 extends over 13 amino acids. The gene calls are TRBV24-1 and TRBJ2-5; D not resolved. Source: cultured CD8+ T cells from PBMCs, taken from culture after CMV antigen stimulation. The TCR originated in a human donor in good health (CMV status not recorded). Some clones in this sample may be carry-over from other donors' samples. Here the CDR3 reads CATSDLYTFRQYF. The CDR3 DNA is TGTGCCACCAGTGATTTGTACACTTTTAGACAGTACTTC.